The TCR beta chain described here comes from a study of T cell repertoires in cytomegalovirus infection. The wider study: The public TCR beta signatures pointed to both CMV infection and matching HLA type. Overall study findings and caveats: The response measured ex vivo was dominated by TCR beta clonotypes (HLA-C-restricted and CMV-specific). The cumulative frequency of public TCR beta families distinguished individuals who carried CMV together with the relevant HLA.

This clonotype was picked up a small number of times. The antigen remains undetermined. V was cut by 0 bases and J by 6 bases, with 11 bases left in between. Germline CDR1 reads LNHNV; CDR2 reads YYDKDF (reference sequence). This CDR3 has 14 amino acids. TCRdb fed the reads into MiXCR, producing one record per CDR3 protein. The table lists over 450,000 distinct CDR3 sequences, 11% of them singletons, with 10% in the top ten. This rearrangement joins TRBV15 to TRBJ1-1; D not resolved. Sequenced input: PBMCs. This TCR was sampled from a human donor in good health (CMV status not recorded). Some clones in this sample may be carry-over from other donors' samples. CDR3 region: CATSRDSPAAEAFF. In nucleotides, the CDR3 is TGTGCCACCAGCAGAGATTCCCCGGCGGCTGAAGCTTTCTTT.